Following are 19 T cell receptor beta chains from one sample sequenced in a study of shared clonotypes between healthy human individuals. Using immunoSEQ multiplex PCR, the repertoire was profiled, and TCRdb retains in-frame clones only, with some absent. This sample carries approximately 980,000 clones, less than 85% of them seen once, and the ten largest clones take about 1.5%. Source material: memory CD4+ T cells sorted from blood. Subset meaning: CD45RA-negative fraction. The receptors shown here come from a man between 18 and 29 years old in good health.

V gene TRBV7-9 combines with J gene TRBJ1-1, with D perhaps TRBD1 (6 bases). The CDR3 spans 16 residues. Germline CDR1 and CDR2: SEHNR and FQNEAQ (reference sequence). V dropped 1 base and J dropped 6 bases, with 18 bases sitting between them. As DNA, the CDR3 is TGTGCCAGCAGCTTAGAGTGGACAGCTGGATTCGCTGAAGCTTTCTTT. Translated: CASSLEWTAGFAEAFF.

This sequence joins TRBV10-1 and TRBJ2-3, with no clear D. Looked up from germline, CDR1 is WNHNN and CDR2 is SYGVQD (reference sequence). The CDR3 has 13 amino acids. Trimming took 3 bases from V and 3 from J, leaving 7 bases between them. As DNA, the CDR3 is TGCGCCAGCAGTGATTTGTTGACAGATACGCAGTATTTT. Translated, it gives CASSDLLTDTQYF.

V usage is TRBV6-5 and J usage is TRBJ2-3; possible D gene TRBD1, 6 bases. Per the germline V gene, CDR1 is MNHEY and CDR2 is SVGAGI. The CDR3 runs 14 residues. The V end lost 4 bases, the J end lost 7 bases, and 15 bases lay between the germline ends. CDR3 amino acids: CASSSVDRGNTQYF. CDR3 in DNA: TGTGCCAGCAGTTCCGTGGACAGAGGGAATACGCAGTATTTT.

V and J are TRBV30 and TRBJ1-4; TRBD1 might be the D (5 bases). CDR3 length: 14 residues. The V gene's germline CDR1 is GTSNPN and CDR2 SVGIG (reference sequence). Trimming cost V 5 bases and J 8 bases, with 18 bases left between them. This CDR3 is CAWGDGPTGEKLFF. The CDR3 DNA follows: TGTGCCTGGGGGGACGGCCCAACTGGGGAAAAACTGTTTTTT.

This clone has more than one count but fewer than ten. This rearrangement joins TRBV18 to TRBJ1-4; no definite D call. In germline, CDR1 is KGHSH, CDR2 LQKENI. CDR3 length: 14 residues. V was trimmed by 2 bases and J by 3 bases, leaving 7 bases between them. This CDR3 is CASSPTQSNEKLFF. CDR3 in DNA: TGTGCCAGCTCACCAACGCAGTCTAATGAAAAACTGTTTTTT.

Comment on this clone: A far larger clone is a single base away, which makes a read error likely. Other nucleotide sequences from this sample produce the same CDR3. The chain employs TRBV5-6 and TRBJ2-7; no definite D call. The ends were cut back, 0 bases at V and 2 bases at J, with 0 bases in the middle. Per germline, CDR1 SGHDT and CDR2 YYEEEE. This CDR3 spans 11 amino acids. The CDR3 DNA sequence: TGTGCCAGCAGCTTGGCCTACGAGCAGTACTTC. It specifies CASSLAYEQYF. Drawing the rest from reference TRBV5-6 and TRBJ2-7, the complete variable domain is DAGVTQSPTHLIKTRGQQVTLRCSPKSGHDTVSWYQQALGQGPQFIFQYYEEEERQRGNFPDRFSGHQFPNYSSELNVNALLLGDSALYLCASSLAYEQYFGPGTRLTVT.

The chain uses TRBV4-1 and TRBJ2-3; D possibly uses TRBD1 or TRBD2 (5 bases each). Germline V gene data show CDR1 as MGHRA and CDR2 as YSYEKL. V was trimmed by 1 base and J by 0 bases, leaving 8 bases between them. CDR3 length equals 15 residues. CDR3 DNA: TGCGCCAGCAGCCAAGCCGGGACGAGCACAGATACGCAGTATTTT. It yields the protein CASSQAGTSTDTQYF.

The chain links TRBV10-2 to TRBJ1-2; 9 positions match TRBD1. The CDR3 has 14 amino acids. Germline CDR1 and CDR2: WSHSY and SAAADI. J lost 7 bases, V lost 0 bases, and 3 bases had no gene match. CDR3 DNA: TGCGCCAGCAGTGAGTCGAAGGACAGGGGTGGCTACACCTTC. Translation: CASSESKDRGGYTF.

This clone was seen only once. This chain joins TRBV4-1 and TRBJ1-4; the D gene is possibly TRBD1 (5 bases). Germline CDR1 reads MGHRA; CDR2 reads YSYEKL. V was pared by 2 bases and J by 8 bases, with 9 bases between. The CDR3 is 13 amino acids. The CDR3 protein is CASSQLQVEKLFF. In nucleotides, the CDR3 is TGCGCCAGCAGCCAACTACAGGTCGAAAAACTGTTTTTT.

This chain uses TRBV9 with TRBJ2-7; D might be TRBD1 (6 bases). There are 12 residues in the CDR3. Trimming took 0 bases from V and 6 from J, leaving 7 bases between them. The germline V gene encodes CDR1 SGDLS and CDR2 YYNGEE. CDR3 protein: CASSVGGGEQYF. The CDR3 region has the DNA TGTGCCAGCAGCGTAGGAGGGGGCGAGCAGTACTTC.

The V and J genes are TRBV27 and TRBJ1-1; TRBD1 matches at 9 bases. J gave up 4 bases and V 5 bases, and 11 bases lay outside the gene matches. In germline, CDR1 is MNHEY, CDR2 SMNVEV (reference sequence). The CDR3 spans 16 residues. Written as DNA, the CDR3 is TGTGCCAGCAGTCGTGAACAGGGGGCCGGGGCCACTGAAGCTTTCTTT. Amino acids: CASSREQGAGATEAFF.

The gene calls are TRBV19 and TRBJ1-4; D remains unclear. CDR1 is LNHDA, CDR2 SQIVND, per germline (reference sequence). The CDR3 runs 13 residues. V dropped 6 bases and J dropped 8 bases, with 13 bases sitting between them. CDR3 region: CASRADLKEKLFF. CDR3 nucleotides: TGTGCCAGTAGGGCCGATTTGAAGGAAAAACTGTTTTTT.

The rearrangement links TRBV30 to TRBJ2-1; D perhaps matches TRBD2 (5 bases). The germline CDR1 and CDR2 sequences are GTSNPN and SVGIG (reference sequence). The V gene lost 4 bases and the J gene lost 8 bases, with 15 bases spanning the gap. The CDR3 runs 13 residues. The CDR3 sequence: CAWKRLPGDEQFF. The CDR3 DNA sequence: TGTGCCTGGAAGCGTCTCCCCGGGGATGAGCAGTTCTTC.

A note on this clone: Other DNA sequences in this sample translate to the same CDR3. This chain uses TRBV18 with TRBJ1-4; D call uncertain. Germline CDR1 reads KGHSH; CDR2 reads LQKENI. Trimming shortened V by 6 bases and J by 0 bases, and 8 bases separated the two germline ends. This CDR3 comprises 14 residues. CDR3 sequence reads: CASSLGATNEKLFF. The CDR3 region has the DNA TGTGCCAGCTCCTTGGGTGCAACTAATGAAAAACTGTTTTTT. Full variable domain (remainder filled in from reference TRBV18 and TRBJ1-4): NAGVMQNPRHLVRRRGQEARLRCSPMKGHSHVYWYRQLPEEGLKFMVYLQKENIIDESGMPKERFSAEFPKEGPSILRIQQVVRGDSAAYFCASSLGATNEKLFFGSGTQLSVL.

This rearrangement joins TRBV14 to TRBJ1-3; possibly TRBD1 for D (5 bases). The CDR3 spans 17 residues. V shed 3 bases and J shed 3 bases, with 18 bases lying between them. CDR1 is SGHDN and CDR2 is FVKESK in the germline V gene. The CDR3 DNA sequence: TGTGCCAGCAGCCACCAGTATCTCCGGGACGGTGGAAACACCATATATTTT. It specifies CASSHQYLRDGGNTIYF.

About this clone: The same CDR3 is also encoded by other DNA sequences in this sample. The J gene is TRBJ2-2, the V gene TRBV5-4; no firm D call. From germline, CDR1 is SGHNT and CDR2 YYREEE (reference sequence). V was shortened by 1 base and J by 5 bases, with 6 bases between the two germline ends. The CDR3 covers 13 residues. The CDR3 region has the DNA TGTGCCAGCAGCTTGCCTGGGACCGGGGAGCTGTTTTTT. Translation gives CASSLPGTGELFF.

The chain recombines TRBV7-8 with TRBJ1-2; D not certain. This CDR3 is built from 15 residues. CDR1 and CDR2 from the germline V gene are SGHVS and FQNEAQ. Trimming stripped 6 bases from V and 0 bases from J, with 14 bases between. The CDR3 is CASSFSWGTNYGYTF. CDR3 nucleotide sequence: TGTGCCAGCAGTTTCTCCTGGGGTACTAACTATGGCTACACCTTC.

The chain carries TRBV2 and TRBJ2-5; the D is unclear. The last part of the DNA fits TRBJ2-7 better; the J call may be wrong. The CDR3 is 13 residues long. Germline V gene sequence: CDR1 SNHLY, CDR2 FYNNEI. Written as DNA, the CDR3 is TGTGCCAGCAGTGAGAGACGCGACTCCGAGCAGTACTTC. This sequence encodes CASSERRDSEQYF.

In this sample, this clone turned up a few times. The genes are TRBV28 and TRBJ1-5; 7 nucleotides agree with TRBD1. The CDR3 totals 14 residues. CDR1 and CDR2 (germline): MDHEN, SYDVKM. Trimming cost V 4 bases and J 3 bases; bases outside gene matches: 3. CDR3 DNA: TGTGCCAGCAGTTACGACAGGGACAATCAGCCCCAGCATTTT. It specifies CASSYDRDNQPQHF.